This TCR beta chain stems from a study of lymphopenia after photon versus proton radiotherapy. Study observations and caveats: Better survival with proton therapy was suggested as possible, not demonstrated. Proton therapy kept repertoires fairly stable, unlike photons, which gained effector/memory cells. Post-nadir TCR diversity decline inversely tracked overall survival among those who died.

Data came from immunoSEQ multiplex PCR; TCRdb stores just in-frame clones and leaves some out. The repertoire holds tens of thousands of clones, with roughly 80% as singletons. The CDR3 has 15 residues. Deletions cut 0 bases from V and 2 bases from J, with 8 bases between. Germline V gives CDR1 LGHNA, CDR2 YSLEER. This clone was seen a few times. The antigen is not known. The rearrangement uses TRBV4-3 and TRBJ1-5; possible D gene TRBD1, 5 bases. The receptor was derived from an older woman with pancreatic cancer. Sequencing was performed on peripheral blood, taken from a patient treated with proton-based radiotherapy. CDR3: CASSQDSTGNQPQHF. CDR3 coding DNA: TGCGCCAGCAGCCAAGACTCGACAGGCAATCAGCCCCAGCATTTT.